The 11 T cell receptor beta chains listed next were all sequenced from one sample in a study of PD-1 blockade in classical Hodgkin lymphoma. TCRdb keeps only in-frame clones here, not all; method: immunoSEQ multiplex PCR. Among just over 9,500 clones listed, about 68% were seen once. Time point specified: cycle 4 day 1 (C4D1), after about 6 weeks of nivolumab. Every patient was affected by relapse after autologous stem cell transplantation, while exposure to brentuximab vedotin was not uniform. Negative selection with magnetic separation was used to purify CD4+ T cells from thawed PBMCs. The sequencing used CD4+ T cells from blood, collected before the fourth cycle of nivolumab. The receptors were gathered from a human donor with classical Hodgkin lymphoma.

The chain uses TRBV28 and TRBJ1-5, with D tentatively TRBD1 (6 bases). With 5 bases removed from V and 15 bases from J, the gap between germline ends came to 20 bases. Germline V gene lookup returns CDR1 MDHEN and CDR2 SYDVKM. This CDR3 is built from 13 residues. CDR3 in amino acids: CASSPTTTGFRHF. The CDR3 nucleotides read TGTGCCAGCAGTCCAACCACGACAGGTTTTCGGCATTTT.

This clone was observed a handful of times. The chain has TRBV10-2 and TRBJ1-2, with TRBD1 as a possible D gene (5 bases). The CDR3 consists of 13 residues. The germline gives CDR1 WSHSY, CDR2 SAAADI. V dropped 6 bases and J dropped 2 bases, with 10 bases sitting between them. The CDR3, as DNA: TGCGCCAGCAGCCTGACAGACAACTATGGCTACACCTTC. It is translated as CASSLTDNYGYTF.

The V call is TRBV5-1, the J call TRBJ2-5; 7 bases fit TRBD1. Germline CDR1 reads SGHRS; CDR2 reads YFSETQ. The CDR3 covers 15 residues. The trim removed 0 bases at V and 3 bases at J, leaving 5 bases unmatched. The CDR3 DNA is TGCGCCAGCAGCTTGGGGGGGACAGCAGAAGAGACCCAGTACTTC. This gives the protein CASSLGGTAEETQYF.

This chain joins TRBV5-4 and TRBJ2-3; 7 positions agree with TRBD2. J lost 2 bases, V lost 3 bases, and 9 bases had no gene match. The CDR3 contains 16 residues. From germline, CDR1 is SGHNT and CDR2 YYREEE (reference sequence). The CDR3 DNA follows: TGTGCCAGCAGCTATCCGTCGGGACTAAACACAGATACGCAGTATTTT. This encodes CASSYPSGLNTDTQYF.

This chain joins TRBV7-2 and TRBJ2-1, with 10 bases lining up with TRBD2. The CDR3 totals 15 residues. The germline CDR1 and CDR2 sequences are SGHTA and FQGNSA. V shed 5 bases and J 10 bases; nucleotides not matched to a gene: 11. CDR3 residues: CASSPSGGGNEEQFF. The CDR3 bases are TGTGCCAGCAGCCCCAGCGGGGGGGGAAATGAAGAGCAGTTCTTC.

In its sample, this clone was seen a few times. The CDR3: CASSLTDFSNSPLHF. The CDR3 bases are TGTGCCAGCAGCTTGACGGACTTTTCGAATTCACCCCTCCACTTT. The chain employs TRBV5-4 and TRBJ1-6; no clear D gene. The germline V gene has CDR1 SGHNT and CDR2 YYREEE (reference sequence). V lost 1 base and J 7 bases, leaving 12 bases between the germline ends. The CDR3 consists of 15 residues.

A few counts support this clone. The rearrangement links TRBV5-5 to TRBJ1-6; 11 bases match TRBD1. The CDR3 totals 16 residues. Trimming at V came to 6 bases and at J to 5 bases, leaving 7 bases not matched to a gene. Germline CDR1 and CDR2: SGHKS and YYEKEE (reference sequence). The CDR3 region is CASTPGQGANNSPLHF. Here the CDR3 DNA reads TGTGCCAGCACCCCTGGACAGGGGGCAAATAATTCACCCCTCCACTTT.

The chain recombines TRBV10-2 with TRBJ1-1, with D possibly being TRBD1 (6 bases). The CDR3 spans 16 residues. CDR1 WSHSY and CDR2 SAAADI come from the germline V gene. Trimming left V 3 bases short and J 3 bases short, with 17 bases between. CDR3 protein: CASSDGGLRGYTEAFF. The CDR3 DNA reads as TGCGCCAGCAGTGACGGGGGCCTAAGGGGATACACTGAAGCTTTCTTT.

The V call is TRBV5-1, the J call TRBJ1-3; D unclear. Germline CDR1 SGHRS, CDR2 YFSETQ. V was pared by 0 bases and J by 4 bases, with 2 bases between. The CDR3 extends over 12 amino acids. The CDR3 bases are TGCGCCAGCAGCTTGGACGGAAACACCATATATTTT. It is translated as CASSLDGNTIYF.

This clone is medium-sized in the sample. This chain links TRBV30 with TRBJ1-5; D is unresolved. Germline assignment: CDR1 GTSNPN and CDR2 SVGIG (reference sequence). The CDR3 is 14 amino acids. Trimming pared 0 bases from V and 7 bases from J, leaving 13 bases between. CDR3 DNA: TGTGCCTGGAGTGTATCCGATCCTCGGCAGCCCCAGCATTTT. Its translation: CAWSVSDPRQPQHF.

This chain joins TRBV5-1 and TRBJ2-5; 9 nucleotides agree with TRBD2. V was clipped by 0 bases and J by 4 bases; unmatched bases: 13. This CDR3 spans 18 amino acids. Germline CDR1 SGHRS, CDR2 YFSETQ. The CDR3 DNA is TGCGCCAGCAGCTTGGCCGCTAGCGGGGTCTCCTCTGGAGAGACCCAGTACTTC. It codes for CASSLAASGVSSGETQYF.